This TCR beta chain was obtained from a study of Ad26.COV2.S vaccination and SARS-CoV-2 variants. Sequenced by immunoSEQ multiplex PCR; TCRdb stores in-frame clones only, minus some. The repertoire includes some 350,000 clones, around 90% of them detected once, and 3.9% sits in the top ten. Trimming stripped 0 bases from V and 1 base from J, with 9 bases between. CDR3 length: 15 residues. Germline CDR1 and CDR2: SEHNR and FQNEAQ (reference sequence). The chain couples TRBV7-9 to TRBJ1-1; the D is unclear. This specimen consisted of peripheral blood, obtained after recovery from COVID-19. The clonotype originates from a human donor who had recovered from COVID-19. The CDR3 loop is CASSLAVGRNTEAFF. The CDR3 DNA reads TGTGCCAGCAGCTTAGCGGTGGGCAGGAACACTGAAGCTTTCTTT. The full variable domain, with the rest looked up from reference TRBV7-9 and TRBJ1-1, is DTGVSQNPRHKITKRGQNVTFRCDPISEHNRLYWYRQTLGQGPEFLTYFQNEAQLEKSRLLSDRFSAERPKGSFSTLEIQRTEQGDSAMYLCASSLAVGRNTEAFFGQGTRLTVV.